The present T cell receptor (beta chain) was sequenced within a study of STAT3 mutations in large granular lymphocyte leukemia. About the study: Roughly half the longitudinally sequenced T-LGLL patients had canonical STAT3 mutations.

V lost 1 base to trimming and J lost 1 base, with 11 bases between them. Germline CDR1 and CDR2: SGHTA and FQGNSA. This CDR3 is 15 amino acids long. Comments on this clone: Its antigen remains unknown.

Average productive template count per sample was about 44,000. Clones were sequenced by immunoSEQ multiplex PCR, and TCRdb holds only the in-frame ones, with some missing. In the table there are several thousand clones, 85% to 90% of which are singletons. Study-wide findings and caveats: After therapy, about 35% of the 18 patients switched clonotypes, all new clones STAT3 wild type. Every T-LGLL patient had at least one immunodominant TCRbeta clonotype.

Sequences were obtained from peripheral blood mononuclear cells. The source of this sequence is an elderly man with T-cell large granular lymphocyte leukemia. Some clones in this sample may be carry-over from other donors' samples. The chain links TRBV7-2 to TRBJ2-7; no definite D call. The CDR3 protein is CASSLGNPQSYEQYF. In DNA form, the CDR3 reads TGTGCCAGCAGCTTAGGAAACCCGCAATCCTACGAGCAGTACTTC.